One TCR beta chain is described in this entry. Measured with immunoSEQ multiplex PCR; TCRdb has only the in-frame clones, and not every one. The sample has approximately 120,000 clones, 80% to 85% seen once. The source of the sample is a study of blood T cell repertoires in COVID-19. Material: PBMCs or T cells enriched from blood (not recorded which). This clonotype originated in a man aged 25 to 40 who had recovered from COVID-19.

The CDR3 reads CAISESKGVNTEAFF. The CDR3, as DNA: TGTGCCATCAGTGAGTCGAAGGGAGTGAACACTGAAGCTTTCTTT. This sequence joins TRBV10-3 and TRBJ1-1; D call uncertain. Germline-derived CDR1 and CDR2 are ENHRY and SYGVKD. Trimming took off 0 bases at V and 0 bases at J, with 8 bases between the two ends. The CDR3 consists of 15 residues.